The next 30 T cell receptor beta chains were all read from a single sample in a study of CD8+ T cells in alopecia areata. Reverse transcribed after extraction, RNA yielded cDNA as the sequencing template. Clones were sequenced by immunoSEQ multiplex PCR, and TCRdb holds only the in-frame ones, with some missing. Here the sample spans about 220,000 clones, about 58% being singletons. Specified treatment: oral pan-JAK inhibitor, 5-10 mg twice daily. The sample in question was CD4+ T cells sorted from blood, obtained at week 4, from a patient treated with tofacitinib. The receptors shown here come from a human donor with alopecia areata.

The CDR3 nucleotides are TGTGCCTGGAGTAGACCAGGAGGTACAGCTTTCTTT. This codes for CAWSRPGGTAFF. This chain links TRBV30 with TRBJ1-1; D gene ambiguous. Germline V gene data show CDR1 as GTSNPN and CDR2 as SVGIG (reference sequence). V was clipped by 2 bases and J by 10 bases, with 14 bases between them. CDR3 length: 12 residues. Variable domain in full (rest from reference TRBV30 and TRBJ1-1): SQTIHQWPATLVQPVGSPLSLECTVEGTSNPNLYWYRQAAGRGLQLLFYSVGIGQISSEVPQNLSASRPQDRQFILSSKKLLLSDSGFYLCAWSRPGGTAFFGQGTRLTVV.

V gene TRBV13 combines with J gene TRBJ2-1; TRBD1 is a possible D gene (6 bases). The CDR3 runs to 18 residues. V was trimmed by 2 bases and J by 0 bases, leaving 17 bases between them. CDR1 PRHDT and CDR2 FYEKMQ come from the germline V gene (reference sequence). The chain's CDR3 is CASSLREGRGFSYNEQFF. The CDR3 bases are TGTGCCAGCAGCTTACGGGAAGGCAGGGGCTTCTCCTACAATGAGCAGTTCTTC.

This clone occurred a few times. This chain's CDR3 is CASRLAPGNTIYF. CDR3 nucleotide sequence: TGTGCCAGCCGGCTGGCGCCTGGAAACACCATATATTTT. The chain employs TRBV2 and TRBJ1-3; no clear D gene. Germline CDR1 SNHLY, CDR2 FYNNEI. V was clipped by 8 bases and J by 2 bases, with 10 bases between them. This CDR3 contains 13 residues.

The genes are TRBV4-1 and TRBJ2-3; TRBD2 aligns across 7 bases. This CDR3 is built from 18 residues. V shed 2 bases and J 0 bases; nucleotides not matched to a gene: 11. Germline V CDR1 and CDR2: MGHRA, YSYEKL. The CDR3 loop is CASSQLRGKNHSTDTQYF. In DNA, the CDR3 is TGCGCCAGCAGCCAATTGCGGGGGAAGAACCATAGCACAGATACGCAGTATTTT.

This clone has a handful of counts. The chain is built from TRBV30 and TRBJ1-6; possibly TRBD1 for D (6 bases). The CDR3 extends over 18 amino acids. Germline V gene data show CDR1 as GTSNPN and CDR2 as SVGIG (reference sequence). Trimming took 0 bases from V and 0 from J, leaving 15 bases between them. The DNA of the CDR3 is TGTGCCTGGAGTGTTTTTTCAGGGGTAGCCTCCTATAATTCACCCCTCCACTTT. Amino acids: CAWSVFSGVASYNSPLHF. The full variable domain, in which reference TRBV30 and TRBJ1-6 provide the parts outside the CDR3, is SQTIHQWPATLVQPVGSPLSLECTVEGTSNPNLYWYRQAAGRGLQLLFYSVGIGQISSEVPQNLSASRPQDRQFILSSKKLLLSDSGFYLCAWSVFSGVASYNSPLHFGNGTRLTVT.

V and J are TRBV27 and TRBJ1-1; D remains unclear. CDR3 length equals 14 residues. V lost 5 bases, J lost 2 bases, and 12 bases lay in between. Germline lookup yields CDR1 MNHEY and CDR2 SMNVEV (reference sequence). Here the CDR3 reads CASSAQQINTEAFF. In nucleotides, the CDR3 is TGTGCCAGCAGTGCCCAACAGATAAACACTGAAGCTTTCTTT.

The rearrangement uses TRBV5-1 and TRBJ1-1; 10 bases match TRBD1. CDR3 size: 14 residues. Losses at the gene ends were 5 bases for V and 10 bases for J; bases not matched to a gene: 11. Per the germline V gene, CDR1 is SGHRS and CDR2 is YFSETQ. CDR3 nucleotide sequence: TGCGCCAGCAGTCGACAGGGGGCCTCCAGCGGAGCTTTCTTT. It encodes CASSRQGASSGAFF.

The J gene is TRBJ2-3, the V gene TRBV29-1; TRBD2 matches 8 bases. The length of the CDR3 is 16 residues. After removal of 4 bases from V and 0 bases from J, the junction contained 9 bases not matched to a gene. Germline CDR1 SQVTM, CDR2 ANQGSEA. CDR3 protein: CSVVGGGRISTDTQYF. CDR3 nucleotides: TGCAGCGTTGTTGGCGGGGGGCGCATTAGCACAGATACGCAGTATTTT.

The chain uses TRBV19 and TRBJ2-5, with D perhaps matching TRBD2 (5 bases). This CDR3 region has 13 residues. The germline V gene has CDR1 LNHDA and CDR2 SQIVND (reference sequence). Trimming cost V 7 bases and J 5 bases, with 14 bases left between them. The CDR3 loop reads CASMRARGETQYF. The CDR3 bases are TGTGCCAGTATGCGGGCCCGTGGGGAGACCCAGTACTTC.

This clone has just a few counts. J is TRBJ1-1 and V is TRBV19, with unresolved D. V was trimmed by 6 bases and J by 1 base, leaving 12 bases between them. Germline values: CDR1 LNHDA, CDR2 SQIVND (reference sequence). The CDR3 runs to 14 residues. The CDR3 DNA reads as TGTGCCAGTAGGCCGAGACGGGGGAACACTGAAGCTTTCTTT. This codes for CASRPRRGNTEAFF.

The V call is TRBV30, the J call TRBJ2-7; D may be TRBD1 (5 bases). This CDR3 region has 12 residues. Germline CDR1 GTSNPN, CDR2 SVGIG (reference sequence). Trimming pared 0 bases from V and 6 bases from J, leaving 9 bases between. The CDR3, as DNA: TGTGCCTGGAGTGTAAGGGGCTTCGAGCAGTACTTC. This encodes CAWSVRGFEQYF.

The chain couples TRBV18 to TRBJ2-1; 7 bases line up with TRBD1. CDR1 and CDR2 from the germline V gene are KGHSH and LQKENI. CDR3 length: 15 amino acids. The V gene end was trimmed by 4 bases and the J gene end by 8 bases; junction bases not matched to a gene: 11. This chain's CDR3 is CASSQPGTAPDEQFF. In nucleotides, the CDR3 is TGTGCCAGCTCACAACCCGGGACAGCACCTGATGAGCAGTTCTTC.

The chain links TRBV30 to TRBJ2-1; D is ambiguous. V lost 2 bases, J lost 6 bases, and 5 bases lay in between. Germline CDR1 GTSNPN, CDR2 SVGIG (reference sequence). This CDR3 is built from 11 residues. CDR3 DNA sequence: TGTGCCTGGAGTCCCTCCAATGAGCAGTTCTTC. Protein product: CAWSPSNEQFF.

This clone was picked up one time. This chain uses TRBV29-1 with TRBJ1-1, with D perhaps TRBD1 (6 bases). Germline CDR1 SQVTM, CDR2 ANQGSEA. The CDR3 runs 12 residues. V lost 6 bases and J 6 bases, leaving 14 bases between the germline ends. In DNA form, the CDR3 reads TGCAGCGTGCAACAGGGCAACCCTGAAGCTTTCTTT. It yields the protein CSVQQGNPEAFF.

The chain is built from TRBV7-3 and TRBJ1-1; no definite D call. CDR1 is SGHTA and CDR2 is FQGTGA in the germline V gene. This CDR3 region has 13 residues. The V and J ends lost 5 bases and 3 bases respectively, with 10 bases between them. The DNA for the CDR3 is TGTGCCAGCAGCCCGGGATCCGACACTGAAGCTTTCTTT. Encoded protein: CASSPGSDTEAFF.

The V gene is TRBV5-1, the J gene TRBJ1-1; no reliable D call. Germline CDR1 SGHRS, CDR2 YFSETQ. This CDR3 is 13 amino acids long. Between the trimmed V and J ends, which lost 5 bases and 1 base, there was a span of 9 bases. The CDR3 here is CASSYQENTEAFF. CDR3 sequence (DNA): TGCGCCAGCAGTTACCAGGAGAACACTGAAGCTTTCTTT.

V usage is TRBV5-1 and J usage is TRBJ1-5; 7 bases map to TRBD1. The CDR3 loop spans 14 amino acids. V shed 4 bases and J 3 bases; nucleotides not matched to a gene: 4. CDR1 SGHRS and CDR2 YFSETQ come from the germline V gene. CDR3 in amino acids: CASSPGTDNQPQHF. The DNA of the CDR3 is TGCGCCAGCAGCCCGGGGACAGACAATCAGCCCCAGCATTTT. Supplemented by reference TRBV5-1 and TRBJ1-5, the full variable domain reads KAGVTQTPRYLIKTRGQQVTLSCSPISGHRSVSWYQQTPGQGLQFLFEYFSETQRNKGNFPGRFSGRQFSNSRSEMNVSTLELGDSALYLCASSPGTDNQPQHFGDGTRLSIL.

This chain links TRBV29-1 with TRBJ2-1; 11 nucleotides agree with TRBD2. The CDR3 spans 14 residues. V gave up 7 bases and J gave up 4 bases; unmatched junction bases: 6. Germline CDR1 is SQVTM and CDR2 is ANQGSEA. In DNA form, the CDR3 reads TGCAGCGCGCGGGGGACTAGCGGTTACAATGAGCAGTTCTTC. Translating gives CSARGTSGYNEQFF.

The chain couples TRBV29-1 to TRBJ1-2, with TRBD1 as a possible D gene (6 bases). The CDR3 loop spans 13 amino acids. Deletions cut 4 bases from V and 2 bases from J, with 11 bases between. CDR1 is SQVTM, CDR2 ANQGSEA, per germline. The CDR3 DNA reads TGCAGCGTTGGGGAGGGGGAGAACTATGGCTACACCTTC. This codes for CSVGEGENYGYTF.

V gene TRBV11-2 combines with J gene TRBJ2-2; no reliable D call. This CDR3 spans 13 amino acids. The V and J ends lost 7 bases and 4 bases respectively, with 10 bases between them. From germline, CDR1 is SGHAT and CDR2 FQNNGV. CDR3 loop: CASTTTFTGELFF. DNA for the CDR3: TGTGCCAGCACCACAACATTCACCGGGGAGCTGTTTTTT.

The CDR3 loop reads CASSLGDKLYEQYF. CDR3 sequence (DNA): TGTGCCAGCAGCTTAGGGGACAAGCTCTACGAGCAGTACTTC. The V and J genes are TRBV7-9 and TRBJ2-7, with a tentative D call TRBD1 (6 bases). Trimming left V 1 base short and J 3 bases short, with 10 bases between. The CDR3 contains 14 residues. Germline CDR1 SEHNR, CDR2 FQNEAQ (reference sequence).

This clone was seen once. The same CDR3 also results from other DNA sequences found in this sample. This chain uses TRBV30 with TRBJ1-5, with D perhaps TRBD1 (5 bases). V was trimmed by 4 bases and J by 1 base, leaving 8 bases between them. Germline-derived CDR1 and CDR2 are GTSNPN and SVGIG (reference sequence). The CDR3 totals 13 residues. CDR3 DNA sequence: TGTGCCTGGACCGGGGGGAGCAATCAGCCCCAGCATTTT. As protein: CAWTGGSNQPQHF.

The rearrangement joins TRBV5-1 to TRBJ1-6; no clear D. The germline gives CDR1 SGHRS, CDR2 YFSETQ. The CDR3 has 16 residues. The ends were cut back, 5 bases at V and 10 bases at J, with 22 bases in the middle. CDR3 nucleotide sequence: TGCGCCAGCAGTCGGACGGCAGGCCAAATAGACTCACCCCTCCACTTT. Its protein is CASSRTAGQIDSPLHF.

The J gene is TRBJ2-4, the V gene TRBV9; 8 bases are a match to TRBD2. There are 15 residues in the CDR3. The germline V gene has CDR1 SGDLS and CDR2 YYNGEE. J lost 5 bases, V lost 4 bases, and 8 bases had no gene match. The CDR3 DNA sequence: TGTGCCAGCAGCCCCACCCCGGGACTAGAAAACATTCAGTACTTC. Translated: CASSPTPGLENIQYF.

For the CDR3, the DNA is TGCAGCGTTGCCGCACAGGGGCCCTACAATGAGCAGTTCTTC. Protein product: CSVAAQGPYNEQFF. V and J are TRBV29-1 and TRBJ2-1, with 7 bases fitting TRBD1. CDR1 is SQVTM and CDR2 is ANQGSEA in the germline V gene. CDR3 size: 14 residues. J gave up 2 bases and V 4 bases, and 5 bases lay outside the gene matches.

The chain carries TRBV5-6 and TRBJ1-5; D gene ambiguous. Deletions cut 4 bases from V and 4 bases from J, with 9 bases between. The CDR3 length is 13 residues. In germline, CDR1 is SGHDT, CDR2 YYEEEE. In nucleotides, the CDR3 is TGTGCCAGCAGCCAGACGGGGAATCAGCCCCAGCATTTT. Translated: CASSQTGNQPQHF.

V usage is TRBV7-2 and J usage is TRBJ2-3; the match to TRBD1 covers 7 bases. The CDR3 contains 13 residues. J gave up 6 bases and V 5 bases, and 5 bases lay outside the gene matches. Germline V gives CDR1 SGHTA, CDR2 FQGNSA. The CDR3 sequence: CASSQGVVDTQYF. The CDR3 DNA sequence: TGTGCCAGCAGCCAGGGGGTGGTGGATACGCAGTATTTT.

In this sample, this clone turned up once. This chain uses TRBV9 with TRBJ2-3, with 8 bases aligning to TRBD2. In germline, CDR1 is SGDLS, CDR2 YYNGEE. The V and J ends lost 0 bases and 6 bases, in that order; junction bases with no gene match: 3. This CDR3 comprises 14 residues. As DNA, the CDR3 is TGTGCCAGCAGCGTAGGGCGGGAGGCGGATACGCAGTATTTT. Translation: CASSVGREADTQYF.

The chain is built from TRBV6-6 and TRBJ1-5; no firm D call. Trimming removed 2 bases from V and 9 bases from J, with 11 bases in between. The germline V gene has CDR1 MNHNY and CDR2 SVGAGI (reference sequence). The CDR3 is 13 residues long. CDR3 sequence: CASSYVQAGPQHF. The DNA of the CDR3 is TGTGCCAGCAGTTACGTCCAGGCAGGGCCCCAGCATTTT.

This chain uses TRBV9 with TRBJ2-1; 13 bases line up with TRBD2. The CDR3 loop spans 17 amino acids. The germline CDR1 and CDR2 sequences are SGDLS and YYNGEE. V lost 1 base, J lost 5 bases, and 6 bases stayed unmatched. CDR3 in DNA: TGTGCCAGCAGCGTAAGCCCCGGGACTAGCGGGGACAATGAGCAGTTCTTC. Protein sequence: CASSVSPGTSGDNEQFF.